A single sample gave rise to the 28 T cell receptor beta chains below, sequenced in a study of graft-versus-host responses after intestinal transplantation. Their cognate antigens are unknown. Measured with immunoSEQ multiplex PCR; TCRdb has only the in-frame clones, and not every one. Here the sample spans around 97,000 clones, 93% being singletons. The material was unstimulated CD8+ T cells sorted from spleen or lymph node cells, obtained before intestinal transplant. These receptors were obtained from a human donor who received an intestinal transplant.

CDR3 bases: TGTGCCAGCAGCCAAGTGCCGGGGGGAGAGCAGTACTTC. As protein: CASSQVPGGEQYF. The chain recombines TRBV4-2 with TRBJ2-7; TRBD2 aligns across 7 bases. Germline assignment: CDR1 LGHNA and CDR2 YNFKEQ. The CDR3 spans 13 residues. V lost 1 base, J lost 7 bases, and 4 bases stayed unmatched.

The chain combines TRBV7-9 with TRBJ2-1; 7 bases match TRBD1. Germline-derived CDR1 and CDR2 are SEHNR and FQNEAQ (reference sequence). The CDR3 has 14 residues. V gave up 5 bases and J gave up 3 bases; unmatched junction bases: 4. The CDR3 DNA reads TGTGCCAGCAGCCCCCGGGACAGCTACAATGAGCAGTTCTTC. This sequence encodes CASSPRDSYNEQFF.

V is TRBV11-2 and J is TRBJ2-7; no clear D. V lost 1 base to trimming and J lost 0 bases, with 7 bases between them. The CDR3 is 14 residues long. CDR1 SGHAT and CDR2 FQNNGV come from the germline V gene. The CDR3 nucleotides read TGTGCCAGCAGCTTAGTTCCGGGCTCCTACGAGCAGTACTTC. It specifies CASSLVPGSYEQYF.

The rearrangement uses TRBV13 and TRBJ2-1; 10 positions match TRBD2. The CDR3 totals 15 residues. Per germline, CDR1 PRHDT and CDR2 FYEKMQ (reference sequence). V gave up 2 bases and J gave up 5 bases; unmatched junction bases: 3. CDR3 protein: CASSLSGGGNNEQFF. The CDR3 coding sequence is TGTGCCAGCAGCTTAAGCGGGGGGGGCAACAATGAGCAGTTCTTC.

V and J are TRBV7-8 and TRBJ2-3, with 8 positions matching TRBD1. The CDR3 length is 15 residues. J lost 0 bases, V lost 5 bases, and 4 bases had no gene match. CDR1 and CDR2 from the germline V gene are SGHVS and FQNEAQ. CDR3 loop: CASSLDRASTDTQYF. The CDR3 nucleotides read TGTGCCAGCAGCCTGGACAGGGCAAGCACAGATACGCAGTATTTT.

The chain joins TRBV27 to TRBJ1-6; 8 nucleotides match TRBD1. The V and J ends lost 4 bases and 7 bases, in that order; junction bases with no gene match: 9. This CDR3 spans 16 amino acids. The V gene's germline CDR1 is MNHEY and CDR2 SMNVEV (reference sequence). CDR3 DNA sequence: TGTGCCAGCAGTTCTGAGACAGGGGATCCGAATTCACCCCTCCACTTT. Amino acids: CASSSETGDPNSPLHF.

The chain has TRBV12-5 and TRBJ1-6; a weak D match, TRBD1 (5 bases). The CDR3 spans 14 residues. The V gene lost 5 bases and the J gene lost 13 bases, with 18 bases spanning the gap. CDR1 and CDR2 (germline): LGHNT, FRNRAP. CDR3: CASGPEGTPNPLHF. CDR3 in DNA: TGTGCTAGTGGTCCTGAGGGGACCCCTAATCCCCTCCACTTT. The full variable domain, rest sourced from reference TRBV12-5 and TRBJ1-6, is DARVTQTPRHKVTEMGQEVTMRCQPILGHNTVFWYRQTMMQGLELLAYFRNRAPLDDSGMPKDRFSAEMPDATLATLKIQPSEPRDSAVYFCASGPEGTPNPLHFGNGTRLTVT.

The chain has TRBV5-4 and TRBJ1-1; no definite D call. The CDR3 runs 15 residues. In germline, CDR1 is SGHNT, CDR2 YYREEE (reference sequence). Deletions cut 0 bases from V and 3 bases from J, with 12 bases between. CDR3 sequence (DNA): TGTGCCAGCAGCTTGGACGGGTTTTGGGACACTGAAGCTTTCTTT. Protein sequence: CASSLDGFWDTEAFF.

The rearrangement joins TRBV2 to TRBJ2-7; possibly TRBD1 for D (6 bases). CDR1 and CDR2 from the germline V gene are SNHLY and FYNNEI. V was shortened by 7 bases and J by 5 bases, with 12 bases between the two germline ends. CDR3 length equals 12 residues. The CDR3 DNA follows: TGTGCCAGCAAACAGGGATACAACGAGCAGTACTTC. Translated: CASKQGYNEQYF.

The chain joins TRBV13 to TRBJ2-7; D possibly corresponds to TRBD2 (5 bases). The CDR3 totals 14 residues. Germline loops: CDR1 PRHDT, CDR2 FYEKMQ (reference sequence). V lost 2 bases and J 5 bases, leaving 13 bases between the germline ends. CDR3 sequence reads: CASSLREMVHEQYF. The CDR3 coding sequence is TGTGCCAGCAGCTTAAGGGAGATGGTCCACGAGCAGTACTTC.

The V gene is TRBV10-3, the J gene TRBJ2-2; possibly TRBD2 for D (5 bases). Germline CDR1 reads ENHRY; CDR2 reads SYGVKD. The ends were cut back, 7 bases at V and 0 bases at J, with 12 bases in the middle. The CDR3 totals 15 residues. CDR3 DNA sequence: TGTGCCATCATGCGGGCCAACGCGAACACCGGGGAGCTGTTTTTT. Its protein is CAIMRANANTGELFF.

The chain combines TRBV29-1 with TRBJ2-1; 11 nucleotides agree with TRBD2. V was clipped by 4 bases and J by 4 bases; unmatched bases: 3. There are 14 residues in the CDR3. The germline V gene has CDR1 SQVTM and CDR2 ANQGSEA. The CDR3 here is CSVVAGGQYNEQFF. In DNA form, the CDR3 reads TGCAGCGTTGTAGCGGGGGGGCAGTACAATGAGCAGTTCTTC.

The chain links TRBV19 to TRBJ2-7, with D possibly matching TRBD1 (8 bases). The CDR3 is made up of 21 amino acids. Germline values: CDR1 LNHDA, CDR2 SQIVND (reference sequence). Trimming left V 3 bases short and J 2 bases short, with 32 bases between. CDR3 in amino acids: CASSIVVFRGEDRDHAYEQYF. The DNA for the CDR3 is TGTGCCAGTAGTATCGTCGTCTTCCGGGGGGAGGACAGGGACCATGCCTACGAGCAGTACTTC.

This chain joins TRBV4-1 and TRBJ1-1; D uncertain. The CDR3 sequence is 15 residues long. CDR1 and CDR2 (germline): MGHRA, YSYEKL. V lost 1 base and J 3 bases, leaving 12 bases between the germline ends. DNA of the CDR3: TGCGCCAGCAGCCAAGGCGCGGGATATGACACTGAAGCTTTCTTT. It yields the protein CASSQGAGYDTEAFF.

The J gene is TRBJ2-5, the V gene TRBV4-1; D possibly corresponds to TRBD2 (7 bases). The ends were cut back, 1 base at V and 4 bases at J, with 10 bases in the middle. Germline V gives CDR1 MGHRA, CDR2 YSYEKL. This CDR3 region has 14 residues. The CDR3 bases are TGCGCCAGCAGCCAAGCAGGGGAGGGAGAGACCCAGTACTTC. This gives the protein CASSQAGEGETQYF.

The chain couples TRBV5-5 to TRBJ2-7; D may match TRBD1 or TRBD2 (6 bases each). Germline V lookup: CDR1 SGHKS, CDR2 YYEKEE (reference sequence). Trimming shortened V by 1 base and J by 4 bases, and 12 bases separated the two germline ends. The CDR3 extends over 14 amino acids. CDR3 loop: CASSLRGAGYEQYF. CDR3 coding DNA: TGTGCCAGCAGCTTGAGGGGGGCCGGGTACGAGCAGTACTTC.

The V and J genes are TRBV18 and TRBJ2-1; TRBD2 matches at 9 bases. Germline V gene lookup returns CDR1 KGHSH and CDR2 LQKENI. This CDR3 contains 17 residues. V shed 2 bases, J shed 9 bases, and the junction held 14 bases outside the gene matches. DNA of the CDR3: TGTGCCAGCTCACCATACCGACCGGGACTAGCCCAGGTTGAGCAGTTCTTC. Amino acid sequence: CASSPYRPGLAQVEQFF.

The CDR3 here is CASSVYRNTGELFF. The CDR3 nucleotides read TGCGCCAGCAGTGTATACAGGAACACCGGGGAGCTGTTTTTT. The chain joins TRBV10-1 to TRBJ2-2; no definite D call. The V end was cut by 4 bases, the J end by 1 base, with 7 bases between. This CDR3 spans 14 amino acids. Germline CDR1 reads WNHNN; CDR2 reads SYGVQD (reference sequence).

This clone was observed a single time. The chain links TRBV4-1 to TRBJ2-1, with 8 bases identical to TRBD2. Trimming cost V 3 bases and J 8 bases; bases outside gene matches: 12. The CDR3 is 16 residues long. Per germline, CDR1 MGHRA and CDR2 YSYEKL. CDR3 in amino acids: CASSHEPSGGGDEQFF. CDR3 DNA sequence: TGCGCCAGCAGCCATGAACCAAGCGGGGGTGGAGATGAGCAGTTCTTC.

The gene calls are TRBV7-3 and TRBJ1-5; 9 nucleotides agree with TRBD1. Germline loops: CDR1 SGHTA, CDR2 FQGTGA. The CDR3 consists of 17 residues. V was pared by 2 bases and J by 4 bases, with 9 bases of the junction left unmatched. CDR3: CASSLVGGQGLNQPQHF. In DNA form, the CDR3 reads TGTGCCAGCAGCTTAGTAGGGGGACAGGGATTAAATCAGCCCCAGCATTTT.

The chain uses TRBV9 and TRBJ2-7, with D perhaps given as TRBD1 or TRBD2 (6 bases each). This CDR3 region has 14 residues. V was trimmed by 4 bases and J by 6 bases, leaving 17 bases between them. Germline V gene data show CDR1 as SGDLS and CDR2 as YYNGEE. The CDR3 nucleotides are TGTGCCAGCAGCCAGGACTACACAGGGCGCGAGCAGTACTTC. Amino acids: CASSQDYTGREQYF. Filled out from reference TRBV9 and TRBJ2-7, the complete variable domain reads DSGVTQTPKHLITATGQRVTLRCSPRSGDLSVYWYQQSLDQGLQFLIQYYNGEERAKGNILERFSAQQFPDLHSELNLSSLELGDSALYFCASSQDYTGREQYFGPGTRLTVT.

The table lists this clone with a count of one. The V call is TRBV27, the J call TRBJ2-1; no reliable D call. The germline V gene has CDR1 MNHEY and CDR2 SMNVEV (reference sequence). CDR3 length: 13 residues. V was shortened by 4 bases and J by 2 bases, with 6 bases between the two germline ends. For the CDR3, the DNA is TGTGCCAGCAGTTCCCCCCCCTACAATGAGCAGTTCTTC. This translates into CASSSPPYNEQFF.

This chain connects TRBV9 to TRBJ1-1; 7 bases match TRBD1. The germline gives CDR1 SGDLS, CDR2 YYNGEE. V was clipped by 0 bases and J by 4 bases; unmatched bases: 6. The CDR3 extends over 15 amino acids. CDR3 sequence reads: CASSVGGQVTTEAFF. The CDR3 nucleotides read TGTGCCAGCAGCGTAGGAGGACAGGTTACCACTGAAGCTTTCTTT.

This rearrangement joins TRBV27 to TRBJ2-1; the match to TRBD1 covers 9 bases. The germline V gene has CDR1 MNHEY and CDR2 SMNVEV (reference sequence). CDR3 length: 14 residues. Trimming at V came to 8 bases and at J to 5 bases, leaving 7 bases not matched to a gene. As DNA, the CDR3 is TGTGCCAGCTCAACCGGGACAGGGAACAATGAGCAGTTCTTC. The encoded protein is CASSTGTGNNEQFF.

In DNA form, the CDR3 reads TGTGCCATCAGCGAGGACAACTACAATGAGCAGTTCTTC. Its protein is CAISEDNYNEQFF. The genes are TRBV10-3 and TRBJ2-1; tentative D call: TRBD1 (5 bases). CDR3 length: 13 residues. Germline CDR1 is ENHRY and CDR2 is SYGVKD. The V and J ends lost 6 bases and 3 bases respectively, with 9 bases between them.

The chain links TRBV4-1 to TRBJ2-6; D remains ambiguous. The germline V and J ends were trimmed by 0 bases and 13 bases, with 7 bases remaining between them. Germline CDR1 reads MGHRA; CDR2 reads YSYEKL. The CDR3 has 12 amino acids. The CDR3 coding sequence is TGCGCCAGCAGCCAAGATCCCGGTGTCCTGACTTTC. Translated: CASSQDPGVLTF.

The rearrangement links TRBV6-5 to TRBJ2-1; no reliable D call. The CDR3 has 15 residues. From germline, CDR1 is MNHEY and CDR2 SVGAGI. V was shortened by 0 bases and J by 2 bases, with 8 bases between the two germline ends. The CDR3 coding sequence is TGTGCCAGCAGTTACTCGATCAGCCCCTACAATGAGCAGTTCTTC. Translation gives CASSYSISPYNEQFF.

This clone came up once. The V gene is TRBV5-5, the J gene TRBJ2-1, with 10 bases identical to TRBD1. The V gene's germline CDR1 is SGHKS and CDR2 YYEKEE (reference sequence). The CDR3 consists of 19 residues. V was clipped by 3 bases and J by 6 bases; unmatched bases: 18. The CDR3 is CASSSGGVVRDRGVNEQFF. CDR3 coding DNA: TGTGCCAGCAGCTCCGGCGGGGTAGTTCGGGACAGGGGAGTCAATGAGCAGTTCTTC.